This TCR beta chain was retrieved from a study of radiotherapy plus CTLA-4 blockade in lung cancer. Study-wide results and limits: Blood-borne expansion of tumor-derived TCR clones followed radiotherapy plus ipilimumab.

Only in-frame clones appear in the TCRdb table, and some are missing; sequencing was by immunoSEQ multiplex PCR. In the table there are tens of thousands of clones, roughly 70% of which are singletons. This clone was observed a few times. Its antigen is not known. In chemo-refractory metastatic non-small-cell lung cancer, patients got ipilimumab CTLA-4 blockade together with focal radiation. This TCR came from a human donor with non-small cell lung cancer that progressed on radiotherapy plus ipilimumab. Sequenced here: peripheral blood, sampled from a patient treated with radiotherapy plus ipilimumab.

The CDR3 spells CASSRTGGYEQYF. DNA of the CDR3: TGTGCCAGCAGTCGTACAGGGGGCTACGAGCAGTACTTC. V is TRBV7-3 and J is TRBJ2-7; 8 nucleotides agree with TRBD1. V gave up 6 bases and J gave up 3 bases; unmatched junction bases: 4. Per germline, CDR1 SGHTA and CDR2 FQGTGA. The CDR3 has 13 residues.